These T cell receptor beta chains were read from a single sample in a study of cytotoxic CD8 clonotypes in ibrutinib-treated CLL. Sequenced by immunoSEQ multiplex PCR; TCRdb stores in-frame clones only, minus some. The table records 250,000 to 350,000 clones, more than 70% of them present only once. The sequencing used PBMCs, collected at disease progression, from a patient treated with ibrutinib. The receptors shown here come from a human donor with chronic lymphocytic leukemia. CDR3s leave out the opening cysteine and the closing phenylalanine or tryptophan. Size is omitted from some rows. Given values are once, few, many or a class for expanded clones.

size	V	J	length	CDR3
NA	TRBV10-3	TRBJ2-7	12	AIRHTLVPYEQY
NA	TRBV7-2	TRBJ1-1	11	ASSLTVNTEAF
NA	TRBV7-6	TRBJ2-7	12	ASSSDRAPYEQY
few	TRBV21-1	TRBJ2-3	13	ASSWQENFLDTQY
NA	TRBV5-5	TRBJ2-7	13	ASSPAGDIRYEQY
NA	TRBV2	TRBJ1-3	13	ASSVRGSAGNTIY
NA	TRBV6-5	TRBJ1-6	14	ASSWAFGSYNSPLH
NA	TRBV5-6	TRBJ2-5	11	ASSPGGRETQY
NA	TRBV6-4	TRBJ1-3	13	ASSETGSSGNTIY
once	TRBV7-6	TRBJ1-6	13	ASSPQLEGGSPLH
NA	TRBV5-1	TRBJ2-5	13	ASSERGALRETQY
NA	TRBV29-1	TRBJ2-5	10	SASWTEETQY
NA	TRBV14	TRBJ2-7	13	ASSPFRTGSYEQY
NA	TRBV7-2	TRBJ2-3	13	ASSLAGLNGDTQY
once	TRBV7-6	TRBJ2-7	13	ASSPGDRPAYEQY
NA	TRBV5-1	TRBJ2-5	11	ASSLQGAETQY
NA	TRBV10-3	TRBJ1-1	11	AISAVGDTEAF
NA	TRBV10-2	TRBJ1-5	13	ASSESFEGYQPQH
NA	TRBV4-2	TRBJ2-7	11	ASAWSGGREQY
NA	TRBV6-5	TRBJ2-7	12	ASSRDRGRDEQY
NA	TRBV18	TRBJ1-1	12	ASSPGLVETEAF
NA	TRBV11-3	TRBJ2-7	14	ASSLVRLAGAYEQY
NA	TRBV11-2	TRBJ2-5	11	ASSLGMGWTQY
NA	TRBV29-1	TRBJ2-3	14	SVEGGRGRQGDTQY
NA	TRBV10-2	TRBJ2-2	12	ASSRGRFAGELF
few	TRBV5-1	TRBJ2-5	12	ASSLGGDAQGQY
NA	TRBV5-6	TRBJ1-1	12	ASRLGQMNTEAF
NA	TRBV11-2	TRBJ2-1	12	ASSFDRLGNEQF
NA	TRBV15	TRBJ1-4	15	ATSRERGHRVNEKLF
NA	TRBV5-6	TRBJ1-4	12	ASSFSGTNEKLF
NA	TRBV27	TRBJ2-7	9	ASHSGYEQY
few	TRBV14	TRBJ1-2	13	ASSQDHGGVRGYT
NA	TRBV5-6	TRBJ2-1	15	ASSFTVRGLAGAEQF
few	TRBV7-6	TRBJ2-3	13	ASSLGVGATDTQY
NA	TRBV11-2	TRBJ1-1	11	ASSIDRGLGAF
NA	TRBV29-1	TRBJ2-3	13	SVPYGQGLWDTQY
NA	TRBV5-5	TRBJ2-2	12	ASSYDPPDGELF
once	TRBV11-2	TRBJ2-5	15	ASSYRGAGGPEETQY
NA	TRBV6-6	TRBJ1-2	13	ASRYEDRANYGYT
once	TRBV7-9	TRBJ1-2	12	ASSPIPREGGYT
NA	TRBV13	TRBJ2-2	11	ASSYQGSGELF